This T cell receptor (beta chain) was identified during a study of control samples from healthy donors and cancer patients. From germline, CDR1 is SEHNR and CDR2 FQNEAQ (reference sequence). The V gene lost 4 bases and the J gene lost 4 bases, with 8 bases spanning the gap. This CDR3 has 13 amino acids. The repertoire was sequenced with immunoSEQ multiplex PCR; TCRdb's copy has only in-frame clones and lacks some. The sample contains about 160,000 clones, over 85% of which appear only once. Sample: blood. This sequence was found in a woman aged 40 to 50 in good health. V gene TRBV7-9 combines with J gene TRBJ1-3; the D is unclear. For the CDR3, the DNA is TGTGCCAGCAGCTCTTGGTCCGGAAACACCATATATTTT. Protein: CASSSWSGNTIYF. Using reference TRBV7-9 and TRBJ1-3 for the parts outside the CDR3, the full variable domain is DTGVSQNPRHKITKRGQNVTFRCDPISEHNRLYWYRQTLGQGPEFLTYFQNEAQLEKSRLLSDRFSAERPKGSFSTLEIQRTEQGDSAMYLCASSSWSGNTIYFGEGSWLTVV.